This passage covers 28 T cell receptor beta chains from one sample sequenced in a study of cytomegalovirus exposure and HLA in healthy donors. Vbeta (60) and Jbeta (13) primers were used in the PCR. This table comes from immunoSEQ multiplex PCR, and its TCRdb copy is limited to in-frame clones, with some not included. The table includes 110,000 to 150,000 clones, about 80% detected once. Sequencing input: PBMCs. The receptors come from a man aged 35 to 55 in good health and CMV-seronegative.

This chain uses TRBV19 with TRBJ2-7, with D possibly TRBD1 on 5 matching bases. V lost 7 bases and J 0 bases, leaving 10 bases between the germline ends. This CDR3 has 13 amino acids. Germline CDR1 is LNHDA and CDR2 is SQIVND (reference sequence). CDR3 sequence reads: CASTKGVSYEQYF. CDR3 bases: TGTGCCAGTACCAAAGGGGTCTCCTACGAGCAGTACTTC.

The chain employs TRBV7-9 and TRBJ1-6; D not certain. The length of the CDR3 is 12 residues. Trimming cost V 4 bases and J 13 bases, with 11 bases left between them. CDR1 and CDR2 (germline): SEHNR, FQNEAQ (reference sequence). The CDR3 sequence: CASSWEEGPLHF. CDR3 DNA: TGTGCCAGCAGCTGGGAGGAGGGCCCCCTCCACTTT.

The chain combines TRBV7-2 with TRBJ2-7; TRBD1 matches at 10 bases. The CDR3 contains 14 residues. Germline lookup yields CDR1 SGHTA and CDR2 FQGNSA. Trimming at V came to 5 bases and at J to 3 bases, leaving 4 bases not matched to a gene. For the CDR3, the DNA is TGTGCCAGCAGCCCACGGACAGGGGGCTACGAGCAGTACTTC. Its protein is CASSPRTGGYEQYF.

The gene calls are TRBV6-4 and TRBJ2-2, with D possibly TRBD2 on 6 matching bases. The V end was cut by 6 bases, the J end by 10 bases, with 21 bases between. This CDR3 is 15 amino acids long. Germline assignment: CDR1 MRHNA and CDR2 SNTAGT. The CDR3 region is CASSPGGNIQEELFF. CDR3 nucleotides: TGTGCCAGCAGCCCGGGCGGGAATATTCAGGAGGAGCTGTTTTTT.

On this clone itself: Other DNA sequences in the same sample also yield this CDR3. The chain links TRBV5-1 to TRBJ2-3, with a tentative D call TRBD2 (6 bases). The CDR3 is 13 amino acids. The germline gives CDR1 SGHRS, CDR2 YFSETQ. The ends were cut back, 4 bases at V and 3 bases at J, with 9 bases in the middle. The CDR3 bases are TGCGCCAGCAGCCCCGGAGGGACAGATACGCAGTATTTT. Residues: CASSPGGTDTQYF. Complete variable domain (other parts from reference TRBV5-1 and TRBJ2-3): KAGVTQTPRYLIKTRGQQVTLSCSPISGHRSVSWYQQTPGQGLQFLFEYFSETQRNKGNFPGRFSGRQFSNSRSEMNVSTLELGDSALYLCASSPGGTDTQYFGPGTRLTVL.

Turning to this clone: Other DNA sequences from this sample encode an identical CDR3 as well. The rearrangement joins TRBV18 to TRBJ2-7; 8 bases fit TRBD1. The CDR3 contains 14 residues. From germline, CDR1 is KGHSH and CDR2 LQKENI. The V and J ends lost 4 bases and 4 bases, in that order; junction bases with no gene match: 6. CDR3 in amino acids: CASSLGQGAYEQYF. CDR3 DNA sequence: TGTGCCAGCTCACTAGGCCAGGGGGCTTACGAGCAGTACTTC.

This chain joins TRBV5-1 and TRBJ2-7; 9 bases align to TRBD1. Germline trimming cut 3 bases from V and 7 bases from J; bases unmatched to any gene: 8. The CDR3 spans 14 residues. Germline-derived CDR1 and CDR2 are SGHRS and YFSETQ. In nucleotides, the CDR3 is TGCGCCAGCAGCTCGGGACAGGGTGAAGAGGAGCAGTACTTC. Amino acid sequence: CASSSGQGEEEQYF.

The chain combines TRBV5-1 with TRBJ2-7; 16 nucleotides align to TRBD2. The germline gives CDR1 SGHRS, CDR2 YFSETQ. V lost 4 bases to trimming and J lost 0 bases; unmatched junction nucleotides: 7. The CDR3 sequence is 18 residues long. The CDR3 sequence: CASSRTGTSGGVSYEQYF. The CDR3 DNA is TGCGCCAGCAGCCGGACCGGGACTAGCGGGGGGGTCTCCTACGAGCAGTACTTC.

The rearrangement uses TRBV7-3 and TRBJ2-5, with 8 bases aligning to TRBD1. The J call is doubtful: the DNA matches TRBJ2-7 better. Germline V lookup: CDR1 SGHTA, CDR2 FQGTGA. The CDR3 is 14 residues long. This CDR3 is CASSPYRGSYEQYF. As DNA, the CDR3 is TGTGCCAGCAGCCCTTACAGGGGGTCCTACGAGCAGTACTTC.

The rearrangement uses TRBV18 and TRBJ1-1; 8 nucleotides line up with TRBD1. CDR3 length: 15 residues. The V gene's germline CDR1 is KGHSH and CDR2 LQKENI. The trim removed 3 bases at V and 3 bases at J, leaving 6 bases unmatched. CDR3: CASSPRQGIDTEAFF. Here the CDR3 DNA reads TGTGCCAGCTCACCCCGACAGGGGATAGACACTGAAGCTTTCTTT.

There are a few counts of this clone. The rearrangement links TRBV28 to TRBJ2-7, with TRBD1 as a possible D gene (6 bases). V dropped 6 bases and J dropped 5 bases, with 23 bases sitting between them. Looked up from germline, CDR1 is MDHEN and CDR2 is SYDVKM. The CDR3 totals 16 residues. CDR3 DNA sequence: TGTGCCAGCAGCACAATTCGGGGCCAGGGGAGCCACGAGCAGTACTTC. It translates to CASSTIRGQGSHEQYF.

This chain uses TRBV9 with TRBJ2-5; 9 bases map to TRBD2. The CDR3 is 17 residues long. The trim removed 4 bases at V and 4 bases at J, leaving 14 bases unmatched. Germline lookup yields CDR1 SGDLS and CDR2 YYNGEE. In nucleotides, the CDR3 is TGTGCCAGCAGCCCCCCCGGGGGAAAGCGGGGGGCAGAGACCCAGTACTTC. Amino acid sequence: CASSPPGGKRGAETQYF.

This chain links TRBV2 with TRBJ2-3, with 8 bases that match TRBD2. There are 16 residues in the CDR3. J lost 0 bases, V lost 8 bases, and 10 bases had no gene match. CDR1 is SNHLY and CDR2 is FYNNEI in the germline V gene. DNA for the CDR3: TGTGCCAGCCCCCTAGTAGGCGGGGGGAGCACAGATACGCAGTATTTT. Encoded protein: CASPLVGGGSTDTQYF. The full variable domain, its missing parts supplied by reference TRBV2 and TRBJ2-3, is EPEVTQTPSHQVTQMGQEVILRCVPISNHLYFYWYRQILGQKVEFLVSFYNNEISEKSEIFDDQFSVERPDGSNFTLKIRSTKLEDSAMYFCASPLVGGGSTDTQYFGPGTRLTVL.

The count of this clone is one. The chain is built from TRBV9 and TRBJ2-6; 8 nucleotides line up with TRBD2. CDR3 length equals 18 residues. Trimming cost V 0 bases and J 0 bases; bases outside gene matches: 5. CDR1 is SGDLS and CDR2 is YYNGEE in the germline V gene. The CDR3 protein is CASSVGAGGHSGANVLTF. Written as DNA, the CDR3 is TGTGCCAGCAGCGTAGGCGCGGGGGGCCACTCTGGGGCCAACGTCCTGACTTTC. The full variable domain, completed using reference TRBV9 and TRBJ2-6, is DSGVTQTPKHLITATGQRVTLRCSPRSGDLSVYWYQQSLDQGLQFLIQYYNGEERAKGNILERFSAQQFPDLHSELNLSSLELGDSALYFCASSVGAGGHSGANVLTFGAGSRLTVL.

A remark on this clone: Other DNA sequences from this sample encode an identical CDR3 as well. CDR3 region: CASSEAGASNQPQHF. CDR3 nucleotides: TGTGCCAGCAGTGAGGCAGGGGCGAGCAATCAGCCCCAGCATTTT. J is TRBJ1-5 and V is TRBV6-1, with D perhaps matching TRBD1 (6 bases). CDR3 size: 15 residues. Trimming left V 3 bases short and J 1 base short, with 10 bases between. CDR1 and CDR2 (germline): MNHNS, SASEGT.

As concerns this clone: One end of the junction does not line up with germline, which may come from a read error. The chain combines TRBV29-1 with TRBJ2-3; TRBD2 agrees at 12 bases. The length of the CDR3 is 15 residues. Germline loops: CDR1 SQVTM, CDR2 ANQGSEA. The CDR3 protein is CSEHRGLAGNPRLNF. Here the CDR3 DNA reads TGCAGCGAACATAGAGGACTAGCGGGGAATCCCCGTCTGAATTTT.

This clone was seen more than once but under ten times. The V and J genes are TRBV4-3 and TRBJ2-3; 7 nucleotides align to TRBD2. The CDR3 length is 18 residues. Germline lookup yields CDR1 LGHNA and CDR2 YSLEER. The junction had 15 bases not matched to a gene; V was cut back by 1 base and J by 5 bases. CDR3 in amino acids: CASSQAGGGFRVGDTQYF. CDR3 sequence (DNA): TGCGCCAGCAGCCAAGCGGGCGGGGGATTCAGGGTAGGAGATACGCAGTATTTT.

The rearrangement uses TRBV9 and TRBJ1-1, with D possibly matching TRBD1 (6 bases). Between the trimmed V and J ends, which lost 6 bases and 2 bases, there was a span of 14 bases. The CDR3 totals 14 residues. Per germline, CDR1 SGDLS and CDR2 YYNGEE. CDR3 sequence reads: CASNPAGVNTEAFF. In nucleotides, the CDR3 is TGTGCCAGCAACCCGGCAGGGGTAAACACTGAAGCTTTCTTT.

The rearrangement uses TRBV5-4 and TRBJ2-3; tentatively, D is TRBD2 (6 bases). There are 17 residues in the CDR3. Germline-derived CDR1 and CDR2 are SGHNT and YYREEE (reference sequence). Trimming stripped 3 bases from V and 2 bases from J, with 19 bases between. As DNA, the CDR3 is TGTGCCAGCAGCTCCGATTGGGGACTCCGAATCACAGATACGCAGTATTTT. Its translation is CASSSDWGLRITDTQYF.

The chain recombines TRBV18 with TRBJ1-2, with TRBD1 matching 8 bases. The J segment lost 7 bases and the V segment lost 2 bases, leaving 9 bases of the junction unmatched. CDR3 size: 15 residues. Germline CDR1 KGHSH, CDR2 LQKENI. The CDR3: CASSPWTGKGIGYTF. The CDR3 region has the DNA TGTGCCAGCTCACCATGGACAGGGAAGGGTATTGGCTACACCTTC.

This clone showed up just once. The chain combines TRBV10-2 with TRBJ1-2; 7 nucleotides line up with TRBD1. V was pared by 7 bases and J by 8 bases, with 10 bases of the junction left unmatched. CDR3 length: 13 residues. The germline V gene encodes CDR1 WSHSY and CDR2 SAAADI. The CDR3 sequence is CASTSRQGDGYTF. CDR3 coding DNA: TGCGCCAGCACCAGCAGACAGGGCGACGGCTACACCTTC.

The CDR3 protein is CASSESILVQSYEQYF. In DNA, the CDR3 is TGCGCCAGCAGTGAGTCTATCTTGGTACAATCCTACGAGCAGTACTTC. V gene TRBV10-2 combines with J gene TRBJ2-7; no firm D call. The CDR3 contains 16 residues. The ends were cut back, 0 bases at V and 1 base at J, with 13 bases in the middle. The germline V gene encodes CDR1 WSHSY and CDR2 SAAADI.

CDR3 DNA: TGTGCCAGTCGACTAGCGGGGGGATCCACAGATACGCAGTATTTT. It yields the protein CASRLAGGSTDTQYF. This chain connects TRBV7-2 to TRBJ2-3; 13 nucleotides match TRBD2. The CDR3 has 15 residues. V gave up 9 bases and J gave up 2 bases; unmatched junction bases: 5. The germline V gene encodes CDR1 SGHTA and CDR2 FQGNSA.

The gene calls are TRBV5-1 and TRBJ1-4, with D hard to call. With 0 bases removed from V and 6 bases from J, the gap between germline ends came to 12 bases. Per the germline V gene, CDR1 is SGHRS and CDR2 is YFSETQ. This CDR3 contains 15 residues. The chain's CDR3 is CASSLGPRADEKLFF. The CDR3 DNA sequence: TGCGCCAGCAGCTTGGGGCCGCGGGCAGATGAAAAACTGTTTTTT.

The V gene is TRBV11-1, the J gene TRBJ1-1; a weak D match, TRBD1 (5 bases). The V end lost 0 bases, the J end lost 6 bases, and 11 bases lay between the germline ends. The CDR3 totals 14 residues. Germline V CDR1 and CDR2: SGHAT, FQDESV (reference sequence). CDR3 DNA: TGTGCCAGCAGCTTAGCGCGGGGGAGCGCTGAAGCTTTCTTT. Protein: CASSLARGSAEAFF.

V gene TRBV29-1 combines with J gene TRBJ1-2; maybe TRBD1 (6 bases). Trimming took off 3 bases at V and 1 base at J, with 15 bases between the two ends. The CDR3 runs to 15 residues. Germline V CDR1 and CDR2: SQVTM, ANQGSEA. The CDR3 DNA follows: TGCAGCGTTGAGAGTCAGCAGGGGATTAACTATGGCTACACCTTC. Residues: CSVESQQGINYGYTF.

The chain employs TRBV5-5 and TRBJ2-7; maybe TRBD1 (7 bases). This CDR3 has 17 amino acids. V was pared by 2 bases and J by 0 bases, with 18 bases between. CDR1 is SGHKS, CDR2 YYEKEE, per germline (reference sequence). The CDR3 loop reads CASSLVLQGGYSYEQYF. The CDR3 nucleotides read TGTGCCAGCAGCTTAGTTTTGCAGGGGGGATACTCCTACGAGCAGTACTTC.

The rearrangement links TRBV7-2 to TRBJ2-7; 7 positions agree with TRBD1. This CDR3 has 15 residues. The V gene end was trimmed by 5 bases and the J gene end by 4 bases; junction bases not matched to a gene: 11. Germline assignment: CDR1 SGHTA and CDR2 FQGNSA. The CDR3 bases are TGTGCCAGCAGCCTGACCGGGACAGCAACATACGAGCAGTACTTC. This translates into CASSLTGTATYEQYF. The variable domain in full, completed from reference TRBV7-2 and TRBJ2-7, reads GAGVSQSPSNKVTEKGKDVELRCDPISGHTALYWYRQSLGQGLEFLIYFQGNSAPDKSGLPSDRFSAERTGGSVSTLTIQRTQQEDSAVYLCASSLTGTATYEQYFGPGTRLTVT.